This T cell receptor (beta chain) originates from a study of cytomegalovirus exposure and HLA in healthy donors listed by TCRdb under 2017. About the full investigation: An earlier analysis of some 500 of the donors reported more than 250 Gb of sequence data and 120 million or so unique TCR beta sequences from some 180 million T cells. The genetic ancestry cluster associated with self-reported Caucasian donors included over 65% of the approximately 430 genotyped donors. Five DR-DQ haplotypes were handled as single units for association and clustering, since linkage in the cohort was strong. All discovery cohort repertoires had been generated on a single sequencing platform. Both class I and class II loci were covered by HLA typing, at four-digit resolution. In the later analysis, no new phenotypic data were used to find candidate immune exposures; instead, reliance was placed on TCR beta sequences and their occurrence across donors. The number of donors typed differed by locus, with roughly 620-630 for A, B, C, DRB1 and DQB1, roughly 520 for DQA1, 600 to 610 for DPA1, and around 460 for DPB1. Across about 370 genotyped donors of the cohort, an average of about 220,000 unique TCR beta nucleotide sequences per donor were sequenced, and roughly 18% of those sequences were non-productive. An earlier analysis of around 580 of the donors used high-throughput TCR beta sequencing to judge whether each TCR beta V gene segment behaved as functional or pseudogenic. The aim of the study was to test whether cataloging public T cell receptors could identify signatures of past pathogen exposure. The study profiled the T cell repertoires of 500 to 800 subjects by immunosequencing and related them to cytomegalovirus serostatus. Genome-wide SNP genotypes for about 65% of the roughly 670 donors were used in a later genetic analysis, which treated that subset as a discovery cohort. Alongside the repertoire data, information on donor age, sex, ethnicity and CMV serostatus was compiled. An early release that covered roughly 600 HLA-typed donors contained around 300 gigabases of sequencing data and some 87 million unique TCR sequences. To predict cytomegalovirus infection status, the study brought together high-throughput TCR immunosequencing, statistical association of individual TCRs with disease status, and machine learning. A separate validation cohort of roughly 130 different subjects was used in addition to the approximately 700-subject first cohort. A later analysis re-examined previously published TCR beta repertoires from more than 550 donors and added high-resolution HLA genotyping to investigate patterns of TCR occurrence. Results the study describes overall, beyond this receptor: Three of the identified cytomegalovirus-associated TCR beta chains were confirmed in vitro to be specific for cytomegalovirus antigens. A total of 150 or so TCR beta chains were listed by the study as associated with cytomegalovirus. The earlier analysis of a few hundred of the donors excluded around 17 rarely observed V segments, including chromosome 9 orphons, because counts were too low. According to a later genetic analysis, donors in an Asian-associated ancestry cluster had fewer N-insertions in productive TCRs than the approximately 650-donor mean. The authors suggested that the approach could potentially be extended to other disease states and immunological phenotypes. Correlated functional status among segregating V segments might be attributable to linkage disequilibrium, but an unknown experimental factor could not be ruled out. A later analysis reported that several top co-occurrence clusters appeared linked to parvovirus B19, influenza, CMV and Epstein-Barr virus. In a later analysis, most CMV-associated TCR beta chains were found to appear HLA-restricted, with HLA associations seemingly driven largely by CMV exposure. A further reported finding was that TCR beta sequences accurately predicted the HLA-A and HLA-B alleles for most subjects in the first cohort. Most TCR sequences were seen in very few donors, while some public TCRs were found in many individuals. In a later analysis, 16,951 TCR beta sequences were associated with specific HLA alleles at a false discovery rate of 0.05. The cohort was sequenced for TCR beta chains only, and without alpha or paired-chain data the features that could be detected were limited. A later genetic analysis associated a missense DCLRE1C variant with V-gene and J-gene trimming of TCR beta chains, and an independent cohort replicated the association. Assigning TCR associations to individual alleles was difficult when HLA alleles, especially DR and DQ, strongly co-occurred. In a later analysis, HLA-associated TCR beta chains were found to be more clonally expanded and to have lower generation probabilities than equally common non-associated chains. A group of highly shared sequence variants was considered likely to be a technical artifact of the sequencing pipeline. In a later analysis, TCR association rates were found to vary across HLA loci, with the most associated TCRs seen for DRB1 alleles and the fewest for HLA-C alleles. Because the 87-base-pair reads could not distinguish some IMGT-functional V segments, including TRBV6-2 and TRBV6-3, those segments were excluded. The presence/absence analyses assumed that sequencing depth was roughly uniform across donors, and that assumption may not be true. The classifier was reported to diagnose cytomegalovirus status with high specificity and sensitivity in both the original and validation cohorts. In an earlier analysis of 450 to 750 of the donors, most TCR beta V segments appeared in productive rearrangements about 90% or about 30% of the time, broadly matching IMGT annotations. For the cohort, immune exposure information was limited to CMV serostatus. Because HLA typing was missing for some donors at each locus, association tests included only the typed subset.

As to this clone: Its antigen is currently not known. Per-nucleotide qualities are absent, and no much larger clonotype sits a single base away.

Preparation of the library involved the immunoSEQ multiplex PCR assay. The multiplex PCR relied on a mix of 60 forward primers for TCR Vbeta segments and 13 reverse primers for TCR Jbeta segments. A multiplex PCR assay on genomic DNA amplified the CDR3 region of rearranged TCR beta genes. On the Illumina HiSeq System, the amplified TCR beta libraries were sequenced as 87-base-pair reads. The original methods were these. Across the 640 or so repertoires, a later analysis counted 60 million to 90 million unique TCR beta chains, roughly 11 million of which were shared by at least two donors. To remove PCR and sequencing errors, raw reads were error-corrected and collapsed into unique sequences using a nearest-neighbor algorithm that merged closely related sequences. Alignment of CDR3 sequences to IMGT reference sequences was used to assign V, D and J gene segments. For a sequence to be retained, a match of at least six nucleotides was required to both a V gene segment and a J gene segment. A rearrangement counted as productive if the CDR3 had no stop codons and remained in frame with V and J, and every other rearrangement counted as non-productive. CDR3 was defined by IMGT convention, running from the second conserved V-encoded cysteine to the conserved J-encoded phenylalanine. The earlier analysis of about 500 of the donors excluded sequences that lacked an unambiguous match to a single V gene segment. In an earlier analysis of 587 of the donors, V segments were called functional above 56.7% productive rearrangements and were called segregating when the between-donor standard deviation exceeded 5%. A statistical classification framework was developed to diagnose cytomegalovirus status using the catalog of TCR beta chain sequences. In a later analysis, V and J genes were assigned by comparing TCR nucleotide sequences against IMGT/GENE-DB human TR gene sequences. Using the TCRdist pipeline, a later analysis assigned CDR3 sequences along with most-parsimonious VDJ recombination scenarios. A later analysis defined each TCR beta chain by its CDR3 amino acid sequence plus V-gene family, and excluded reads lacking a unique V-gene family. As a way to deal with suspected cross-contamination and a sequencing artifact, a later analysis dropped 450 to 700 nucleotide sequences that were highly shared and had low generation probability. For each public chain, a later analysis derived a clonal expansion index from normalized ranks of inferred template counts within each repertoire. A later analysis computed generation probabilities with a VDJ recombination model fitted to out-of-frame rearrangements, and checked the results against IGoR. Hypergeometric tests were used in a later analysis to score TCR-TCR, TCR-HLA and TCR-CMV co-occurrence, with a repertoire-size bias correction applied to the TCR pairs. False discovery rates were estimated in a later analysis by permuting HLA or CMV assignments 20 times. In a later analysis, co-occurring TCRs were grouped with DBSCAN, and TCRdist sequence similarity was added when clustering was performed within HLA-allele-positive subsets. Repertoires with fewer than 30,000 or more than 120,000 public chains were left out of co-occurrence clustering, as were roughly five repertoires with anomalous nucleotide sharing. In its TCRdb copy, this immuneACCESS table keeps in-frame sequences only and misses some clones. Where compared with another copy, unresolved V genes explain less than half of these, and the others have no known cause. The V and J calls and clone size come from that table; D and trimming were worked out from the DNA. The sample table records hundreds of thousands of clones; 82% of these occur just once. The ten largest clones capture about 6.1% of the sample.

Trimming takes 0 bases off V and 9 bases off J; junction bases not matched to a gene: 4. CDR1 and CDR2 are read off the germline V gene (reference sequence) as LNHNV and YYDKDF. The CDR3, from cysteine to phenylalanine, totals 14 residues. Only the CDR3 DNA is retained, 42 bases long and in frame from the first base. In total, about 650 healthy bone marrow donors made up the cohort. All cohort members were sampled while nominally healthy, although unrecorded immune exposures were likely present. The donor was CMV seropositive and belonged to the group of more than 250 seropositive cohort members. A peripheral blood sample was provided by each donor, and peripheral blood mononuclear cells were used for TCR beta sequencing. Genomic DNA extraction from the blood cell samples was performed with the Qiagen DNeasy Blood Extraction Kit.

The chain links TRBV15 with TRBJ2-3; 9 bases in the middle match TRBD2. This receptor was identified in a man in his forties or fifties in good health and CMV-seropositive. The source material was PBMCs. The nucleotide sequence reads as follows: TGTGCCACCAGCAGAGATCTGGCGGGGGGGACGCAGTATTTT. It specifies CATSRDLAGGTQYF.